The subject of this entry is one T cell receptor beta chain. Germline CDR1 and CDR2: MDHEN and SYDVKM. There are 13 residues in the CDR3. V lost 9 bases to trimming and J lost 0 bases, with 9 bases between them. Original handling: By means of reference gene primer amplification, nucleated cell counts were estimated. The protocol was immunoSEQ multiplex PCR, while the TCRdb copy is restricted to in-frame clones and leaves out a portion. Clone size and the V and J calls come from that table; the DNA yielded D and trimming. The data hold about 70,000 clones, with over 65% observed a single time. This record comes from a study of blood T cell repertoires in COVID-19. Turning to the study itself: Collection of acute and convalescent COVID-19 samples took place in the United States, Italy and Spain. The cDNA or gDNA used as material had been derived from T cells, B-cell-depleted T cells, or PBMCs.

The TCR originated in a woman aged 70 to 79 with acute or convalescent COVID-19. The sequencing input was peripheral blood. V usage is TRBV28 and J usage is TRBJ1-3; the D is unclear. The CDR3: CASSVISGNTIYF. The CDR3 bases are TGTGCCAGTTCCGTTATCTCTGGAAACACCATATATTTT.